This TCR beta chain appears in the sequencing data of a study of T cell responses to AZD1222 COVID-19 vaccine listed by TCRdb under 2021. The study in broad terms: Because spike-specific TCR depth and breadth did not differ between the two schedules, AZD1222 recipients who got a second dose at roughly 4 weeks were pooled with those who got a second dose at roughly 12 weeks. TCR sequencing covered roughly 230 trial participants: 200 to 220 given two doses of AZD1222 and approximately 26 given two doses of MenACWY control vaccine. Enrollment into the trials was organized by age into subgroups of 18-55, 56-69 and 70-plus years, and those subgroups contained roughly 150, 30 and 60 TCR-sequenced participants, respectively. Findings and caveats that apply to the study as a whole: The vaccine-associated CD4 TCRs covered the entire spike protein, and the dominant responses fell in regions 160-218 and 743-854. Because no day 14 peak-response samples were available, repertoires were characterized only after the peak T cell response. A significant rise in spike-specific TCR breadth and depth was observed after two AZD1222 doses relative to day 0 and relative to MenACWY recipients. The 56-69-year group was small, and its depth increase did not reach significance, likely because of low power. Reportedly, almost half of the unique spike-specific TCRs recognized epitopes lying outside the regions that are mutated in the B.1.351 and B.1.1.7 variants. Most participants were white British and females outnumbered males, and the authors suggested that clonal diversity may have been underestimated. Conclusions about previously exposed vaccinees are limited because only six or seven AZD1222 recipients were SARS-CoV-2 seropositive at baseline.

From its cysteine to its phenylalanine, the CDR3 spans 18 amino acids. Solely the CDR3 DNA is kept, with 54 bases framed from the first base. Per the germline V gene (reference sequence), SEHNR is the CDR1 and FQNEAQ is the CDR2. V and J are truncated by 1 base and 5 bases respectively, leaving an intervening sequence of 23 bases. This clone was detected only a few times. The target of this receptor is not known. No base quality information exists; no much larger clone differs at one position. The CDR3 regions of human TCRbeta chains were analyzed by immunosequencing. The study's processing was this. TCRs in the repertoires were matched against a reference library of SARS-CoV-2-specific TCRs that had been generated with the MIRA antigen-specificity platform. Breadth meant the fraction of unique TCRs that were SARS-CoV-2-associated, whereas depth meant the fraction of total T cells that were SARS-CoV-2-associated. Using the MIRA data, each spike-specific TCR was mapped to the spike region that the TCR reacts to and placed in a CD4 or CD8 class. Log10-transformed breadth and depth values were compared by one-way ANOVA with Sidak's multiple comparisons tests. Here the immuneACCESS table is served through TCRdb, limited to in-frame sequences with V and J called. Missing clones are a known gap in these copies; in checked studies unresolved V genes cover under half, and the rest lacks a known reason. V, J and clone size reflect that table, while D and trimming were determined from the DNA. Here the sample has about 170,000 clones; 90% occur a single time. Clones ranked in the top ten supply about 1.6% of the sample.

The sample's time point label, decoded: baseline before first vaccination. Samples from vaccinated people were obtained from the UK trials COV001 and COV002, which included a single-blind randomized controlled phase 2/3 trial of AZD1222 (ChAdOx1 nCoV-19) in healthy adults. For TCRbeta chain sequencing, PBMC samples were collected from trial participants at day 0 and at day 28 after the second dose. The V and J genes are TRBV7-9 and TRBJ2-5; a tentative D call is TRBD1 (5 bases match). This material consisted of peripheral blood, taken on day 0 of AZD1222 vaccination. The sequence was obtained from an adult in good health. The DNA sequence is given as TGTGCCAGCAGCTTAGTATCGTGGTCAGGGATTGAAGCGGAGACCCAGTACTTC. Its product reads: CASSLVSWSGIEAETQYF.